There are a few counts of the clone carrying this T cell receptor (beta chain). The antigen is undetermined. Treatment given: 10-day PBMC culture with coronavirus spike peptide pools or control peptides (ViraFEST assay). Cultured CD4+ T-cell DNA underwent Oncomine TCR Beta short-read sequencing. In this case, cultured CD4+ T cells provided the extracted genomic DNA. TCRdb fed the PCR reads into MiXCR, producing one record per CDR3 protein. This table has some 15,000 distinct CDR3 sequences, 21% appearing once. This sample was taken from a study of vaccination and CD4 T cells after COVID-19. Turning to the study itself: Blood was drawn a median around 71 days post second dose, range 14 to 241. Overlapping SARS-CoV-2, HCoV-NL63, HCoV-OC43 and HCoV-229E spike peptides stimulated the cells. Study findings and constraints: Going from approximately 21 to 38, median SARS-CoV-2-reactive clonotypes did not rise significantly.

Sequenced here: CD4+ T cells from blood, cultured in vitro, sampled before SARS-CoV-2 vaccination. This TCR was sampled from a human donor who received a COVID-19 vaccine.

CDR3 sequence (DNA): TGTGCCATCCCTAAAACAGGGGGCGCTTCACAGTACTTC. Its translation is CAIPKTGGASQYF. The chain links TRBV2 to TRBJ2-5, with 9 bases matching TRBD1. V shed 10 bases, J shed 11 bases, and the junction held 14 bases outside the gene matches. The germline gives CDR1 SNHLY, CDR2 FYNNEI. The CDR3 covers 13 residues.